Each of the 24 T cell receptor beta chains below was sequenced from the same sample in a study of control samples from healthy donors and cancer patients. TCRdb's copy holds only in-frame clones and misses some; the assay was immunoSEQ multiplex PCR. The repertoire has about 64,000 clones, 80% to 95% of them found once; the top ten carry 1.7%. Sequenced material: PBMCs. All receptors come from a man aged 35-49 years with colorectal cancer.

V and J are TRBV3-1 (or the pseudogene TRBV3-2) and TRBJ2-6, with D possibly matching TRBD1 (6 bases). CDR1 is LGHDT and CDR2 is YNNKEL in the germline V gene (reference sequence). V was trimmed by 4 bases and J by 0 bases, leaving 16 bases between them. The CDR3 has 18 amino acids. The DNA for the CDR3 is TGTGCCAGCAGCCGGCAGATAGGGGGTGACTCTGGGGCCAACGTCCTGACTTTC. As protein: CASSRQIGGDSGANVLTF.

The chain is built from TRBV15 and TRBJ2-7, with unresolved D. This CDR3 spans 19 amino acids. Germline lookup yields CDR1 LNHNV and CDR2 YYDKDF (reference sequence). V dropped 0 bases and J dropped 0 bases, with 21 bases sitting between them. The CDR3 DNA sequence: TGTGCCACCAGCAGAGATTCCGCTTTCGTCCGTTCCCGCTCCTACGAGCAGTACTTC. Protein: CATSRDSAFVRSRSYEQYF.

The chain couples TRBV5-1 to TRBJ2-3, with D tentatively TRBD2 (5 bases). V dropped 2 bases and J dropped 3 bases, with 13 bases sitting between them. Germline values: CDR1 SGHRS, CDR2 YFSETQ. This CDR3 is 15 amino acids long. CDR3: CASSFGELGTDTQYF. The CDR3 DNA follows: TGCGCCAGCAGCTTTGGGGAGCTGGGGACAGATACGCAGTATTTT.

V is TRBV11-3 and J is TRBJ1-6, with D unclear. V was cut by 0 bases and J by 11 bases, with 8 bases left in between. The CDR3 is 13 residues long. Germline V gene data show CDR1 as SGHNT and CDR2 as YENEEA. The DNA for the CDR3 is TGTGCCAGCAGCTTAGATCCCCGTGCACCCCTCCACTTT. It translates to CASSLDPRAPLHF.

This rearrangement joins TRBV3-1 (or the pseudogene TRBV3-2) to TRBJ2-5; D gene uncertain. CDR3 length: 11 residues. Germline V CDR1 and CDR2: LGHDT, YNNKEL (reference sequence). Trimming pared 5 bases from V and 7 bases from J, leaving 8 bases between. The DNA for the CDR3 is TGTGCCAGCAGCGAGAGTGGGACCCAGTACTTC. Translating it yields CASSESGTQYF.

The chain carries TRBV6-1 and TRBJ1-1; D may be TRBD1 (5 bases). CDR1 MNHNS and CDR2 SASEGT come from the germline V gene. Between the trimmed V and J ends, which lost 6 bases and 0 bases, there was a span of 8 bases. The CDR3 is 13 residues long. CDR3 in amino acids: CASSPTVNTEAFF. CDR3 DNA sequence: TGTGCCAGCAGCCCGACAGTGAACACTGAAGCTTTCTTT.

The chain combines TRBV19 with TRBJ1-1; TRBD1 is a possible D gene (5 bases). The germline V gene encodes CDR1 LNHDA and CDR2 SQIVND (reference sequence). Trimming stripped 4 bases from V and 5 bases from J, with 17 bases between. The CDR3 loop spans 15 amino acids. DNA of the CDR3: TGTGCCAGTAGTAATACCGGGGGGATTGGGACTGAAGCTTTCTTT. Translating it yields CASSNTGGIGTEAFF.

The chain carries TRBV19 and TRBJ2-2; 8 bases line up with TRBD1. The V gene's germline CDR1 is LNHDA and CDR2 SQIVND (reference sequence). The CDR3 totals 13 residues. V shed 6 bases and J 6 bases; nucleotides not matched to a gene: 3. CDR3 in DNA: TGTGCCAGTAGGGACAGGGCAGCCGGGGAGCTGTTTTTT. It yields the protein CASRDRAAGELFF.

The V and J genes are TRBV3-1 (or the pseudogene TRBV3-2) and TRBJ2-5, with D tentatively TRBD2 (5 bases). This CDR3 has 14 amino acids. The ends were cut back, 2 bases at V and 2 bases at J, with 9 bases in the middle. From germline, CDR1 is LGHDT and CDR2 YNNKEL (reference sequence). The DNA of the CDR3 is TGTGCCAGCAGCCAAAGAGGGTTTCAAGAGACCCAGTACTTC. Translation gives CASSQRGFQETQYF.

The chain joins TRBV10-2 to TRBJ1-6; 9 nucleotides match TRBD1. The CDR3 runs 15 residues. V was clipped by 6 bases and J by 10 bases; unmatched bases: 10. Per germline, CDR1 WSHSY and CDR2 SAAADI. The CDR3 is CASRGQGGTASPLHF. CDR3 nucleotides: TGCGCCAGCAGGGGACAGGGTGGGACGGCATCACCCCTCCACTTT.

The V call is TRBV5-1, the J call TRBJ2-5; TRBD2 matches at 7 bases. The length of the CDR3 is 15 residues. Germline V CDR1 and CDR2: SGHRS, YFSETQ. V shed 4 bases and J 2 bases; nucleotides not matched to a gene: 8. CDR3 sequence: CASSGASGLQETQYF. The CDR3, as DNA: TGCGCCAGCAGCGGAGCTAGCGGATTACAAGAGACCCAGTACTTC. The variable domain in full, with the rest retrieved from reference TRBV5-1 and TRBJ2-5, is KAGVTQTPRYLIKTRGQQVTLSCSPISGHRSVSWYQQTPGQGLQFLFEYFSETQRNKGNFPGRFSGRQFSNSRSEMNVSTLELGDSALYLCASSGASGLQETQYFGPGTRLLVL.

The chain recombines TRBV2 with TRBJ2-2; D perhaps matches TRBD2 (6 bases). The CDR3 is 15 residues long. The V end was cut by 10 bases, the J end by 1 base, with 16 bases between. Per the germline V gene, CDR1 is SNHLY and CDR2 is FYNNEI. The CDR3 region is CAIKGGTGNTGELFF. DNA of the CDR3: TGTGCCATCAAGGGAGGAACAGGGAACACCGGGGAGCTGTTTTTT. Together with reference TRBV2 and TRBJ2-2, the CDR3 gives the full variable domain: EPEVTQTPSHQVTQMGQEVILRCVPISNHLYFYWYRQILGQKVEFLVSFYNNEISEKSEIFDDQFSVERPDGSNFTLKIRSTKLEDSAMYFCAIKGGTGNTGELFFGEGSRLTVL.

V is TRBV6-5 and J is TRBJ2-4; D gene ambiguous. The ends were cut back, 0 bases at V and 8 bases at J, with 14 bases in the middle. Germline assignment: CDR1 MNHEY and CDR2 SVGAGI. The CDR3 runs to 15 residues. The CDR3 DNA reads TGTGCCAGCAGTTACTCGGGGATGGGGATGGACATTCAGTACTTC. Translated: CASSYSGMGMDIQYF.

V is TRBV5-1 and J is TRBJ2-1; 13 bases align to TRBD2. Germline V lookup: CDR1 SGHRS, CDR2 YFSETQ. The CDR3 extends over 15 amino acids. Trimming took 0 bases from V and 6 from J; bases not matched to a gene: 0. CDR3 DNA: TGCGCCAGCAGCTTGGGACTAGCGGGGGGCAATGAGCAGTTCTTC. Protein product: CASSLGLAGGNEQFF.

The V and J genes are TRBV2 and TRBJ1-1; D is uncertain. The CDR3 extends over 14 amino acids. Per germline, CDR1 SNHLY and CDR2 FYNNEI. The V gene lost 3 bases and the J gene lost 0 bases, with 8 bases spanning the gap. This CDR3 reads CASSDIGVNTEAFF. In nucleotides, the CDR3 is TGTGCCAGCAGTGATATCGGGGTGAACACTGAAGCTTTCTTT.

The gene calls are TRBV9 and TRBJ1-4; D gene uncertain. Per germline, CDR1 SGDLS and CDR2 YYNGEE. Trimming shortened V by 1 base and J by 0 bases, and 4 bases separated the two germline ends. The length of the CDR3 is 14 residues. The CDR3 region is CASSVQPTNEKLFF. The CDR3 DNA follows: TGTGCCAGCAGCGTACAACCAACTAATGAAAAACTGTTTTTT.

J is TRBJ1-3 and V is TRBV6-5; TRBD1 is a possible D gene (5 bases). This CDR3 spans 14 amino acids. CDR1 is MNHEY and CDR2 is SVGAGI in the germline V gene. Trimming left V 6 bases short and J 0 bases short, with 9 bases between. CDR3 sequence reads: CASRIDSSGNTIYF. In nucleotides, the CDR3 is TGTGCCAGCAGGATAGACAGCTCTGGAAACACCATATATTTT.

This rearrangement joins TRBV27 to TRBJ1-5, with D hard to call. The ends were cut back, 8 bases at V and 5 bases at J, with 16 bases in the middle. The germline CDR1 and CDR2 sequences are MNHEY and SMNVEV (reference sequence). This CDR3 region has 14 residues. In DNA form, the CDR3 reads TGTGCCAGCGGGGAGTTAGGGAGTGATCAGCCCCAGCATTTT. Translation: CASGELGSDQPQHF.

This chain joins TRBV5-1 and TRBJ2-3, with 15 positions matching TRBD2. The CDR3 covers 18 residues. CDR1 and CDR2 (germline): SGHRS, YFSETQ. The V and J ends lost 4 bases and 2 bases, in that order; junction bases with no gene match: 8. The CDR3 DNA follows: TGCGCCAGCAGCGGGAAGGGACTAGCGGGGGGAATCACAGATACGCAGTATTTT. This sequence encodes CASSGKGLAGGITDTQYF.

J is TRBJ1-6 and V is TRBV13; D not certain. Trimming took off 5 bases at V and 11 bases at J, with 13 bases between the two ends. Germline V gene data show CDR1 as PRHDT and CDR2 as FYEKMQ (reference sequence). This CDR3 comprises 13 residues. CDR3 region: CASSLQESAPLHF. Here the CDR3 DNA reads TGTGCCAGCAGCCTCCAGGAGTCTGCACCCCTCCACTTT. The whole variable domain, remainder taken from reference TRBV13 and TRBJ1-6, is AAGVIQSPRHLIKEKRETATLKCYPIPRHDTVYWYQQGPGQDPQFLISFYEKMQSDKGSIPDRFSAQQFSDYHSELNMSSLELGDSALYFCASSLQESAPLHFGNGTRLTVT.

The chain combines TRBV25-1 with TRBJ1-6, with D perhaps TRBD1 (5 bases). Trimming took off 2 bases at V and 9 bases at J, with 14 bases between the two ends. This CDR3 is built from 15 residues. Germline V CDR1 and CDR2: MGHDK, SYGVNS. For the CDR3, the DNA is TGTGCCAGCAGTGAACCCGGGACCTGGAGTTCACCCCTCCACTTT. Amino acids: CASSEPGTWSSPLHF.

V usage is TRBV28 and J usage is TRBJ1-6; D is unresolved. CDR1 and CDR2 (germline): MDHEN, SYDVKM. Trimming cost V 5 bases and J 6 bases, with 11 bases left between them. The CDR3 is 14 residues long. CDR3 nucleotides: TGTGCCAGCAGTCTCCGGGGATCTAATTCACCCCTCCACTTT. Its translation: CASSLRGSNSPLHF.

This sequence joins TRBV6-1 and TRBJ2-1, with 9 bases aligning to TRBD1. The CDR3 extends over 16 amino acids. V was pared by 2 bases and J by 7 bases, with 9 bases of the junction left unmatched. Germline V gene sequence: CDR1 MNHNS, CDR2 SASEGT. The CDR3 nucleotides read TGTGCCAGCAGTGAACCCGCCGGGACAGGGTTGAATGAGCAGTTCTTC. Residues: CASSEPAGTGLNEQFF.

The chain has TRBV19 and TRBJ2-7; tentative D call: TRBD1 (6 bases). CDR1 is LNHDA and CDR2 is SQIVND in the germline V gene (reference sequence). The V gene lost 1 base and the J gene lost 5 bases, with 12 bases spanning the gap. The CDR3 loop spans 14 amino acids. The CDR3 DNA follows: TGTGCCAGTAGTATAGTCAGGGGAAGCCACGAGCAGTACTTC. Amino acids: CASSIVRGSHEQYF.